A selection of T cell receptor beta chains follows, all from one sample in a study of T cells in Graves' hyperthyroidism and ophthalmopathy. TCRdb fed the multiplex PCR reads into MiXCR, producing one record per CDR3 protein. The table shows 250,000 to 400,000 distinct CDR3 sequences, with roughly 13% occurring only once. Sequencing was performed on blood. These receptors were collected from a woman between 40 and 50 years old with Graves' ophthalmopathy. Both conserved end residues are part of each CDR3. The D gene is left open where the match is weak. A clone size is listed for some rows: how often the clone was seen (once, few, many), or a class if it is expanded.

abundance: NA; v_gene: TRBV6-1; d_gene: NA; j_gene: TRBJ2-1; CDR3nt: TGTGCCAGCAGACCATTTAGGGACCTTTCCTACAATGAGCAGTTCTTC; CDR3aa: CASRPFRDLSYNEQFF
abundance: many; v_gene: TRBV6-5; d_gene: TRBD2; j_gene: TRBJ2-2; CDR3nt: TGTGCCAGCAGTTACTCCGTACTAGCGGGAATTTCCGGGGAGCTGTTTTTT; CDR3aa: CASSYSVLAGISGELFF
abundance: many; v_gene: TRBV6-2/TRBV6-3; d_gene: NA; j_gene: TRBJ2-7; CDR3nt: TGTGCCAGCAGTTCCGCCACTAGCAATCGTATACACGAGCAGTACTTC; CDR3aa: CASSSATSNRIHEQYF
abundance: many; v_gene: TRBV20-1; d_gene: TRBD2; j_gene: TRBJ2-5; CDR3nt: TGCAGTGCCGGGGGAGGGATTAGCGGGAAAGAGACCCAGTACTTC; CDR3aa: CSAGGGISGKETQYF
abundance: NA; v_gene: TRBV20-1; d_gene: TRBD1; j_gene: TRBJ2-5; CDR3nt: TGCAGTGCTGGGACAGGGTCCGTAGAGACCCAGTACTTC; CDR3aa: CSAGTGSVETQYF
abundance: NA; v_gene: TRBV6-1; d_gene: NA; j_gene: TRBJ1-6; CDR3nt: TGTGCCAGCAGCCAGCCGGACCGTGGACGTTCACCCCTCCACTTT; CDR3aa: CASSQPDRGRSPLHF
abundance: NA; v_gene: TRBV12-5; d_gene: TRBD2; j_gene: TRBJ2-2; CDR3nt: TGTGCTAGTGGCTCCGGGACTAGCAGCACCGGGGAGCTGTTTTTT; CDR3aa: CASGSGTSSTGELFF
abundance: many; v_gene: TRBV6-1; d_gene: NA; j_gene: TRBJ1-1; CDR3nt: TGTGCCAGCAGTGAAATCGCTGAAGCTTTCTTT; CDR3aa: CASSEIAEAFF
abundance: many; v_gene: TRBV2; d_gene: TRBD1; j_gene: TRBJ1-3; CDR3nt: TGTGCCAGCAGCGCTACCGGGACAGGGAAGGGAAACACCATATATTTT; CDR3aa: CASSATGTGKGNTIYF
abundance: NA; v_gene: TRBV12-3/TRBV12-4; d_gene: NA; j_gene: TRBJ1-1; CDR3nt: TGTGCCAGCAGATCATACCGGGACCGGAGGACTGAAGCTTTCTTT; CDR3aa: CASRSYRDRRTEAFF
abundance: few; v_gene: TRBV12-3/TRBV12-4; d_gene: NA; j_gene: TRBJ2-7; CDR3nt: TGTGCCAGCAGTCCGACACGTCGCGCCTACGAGCAGTACTTC; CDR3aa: CASSPTRRAYEQYF
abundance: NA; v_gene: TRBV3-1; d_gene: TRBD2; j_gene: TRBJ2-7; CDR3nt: TGTGCCAGCAGCCGCAGTAGCGGGGGGCCCCTCTACGAGCAGTACTTC; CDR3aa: CASSRSSGGPLYEQYF
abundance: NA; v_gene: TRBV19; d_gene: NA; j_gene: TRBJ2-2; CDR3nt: TGTGCCAGTAGTCGGGGGGCCACCGGGGAGCTGTTTTTT; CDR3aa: CASSRGATGELFF
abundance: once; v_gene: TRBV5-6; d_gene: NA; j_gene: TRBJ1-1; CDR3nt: TGTGCCAGCAGCTTAAATAGGGAACGGAACACTGAAGCTTTCTTT; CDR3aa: CASSLNRERNTEAFF
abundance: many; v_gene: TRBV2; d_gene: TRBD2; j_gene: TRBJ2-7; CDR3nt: TGTGCCAGCAGTGATACGCGGGGGAGCCTCGAGCAGTACTTC; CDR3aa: CASSDTRGSLEQYF
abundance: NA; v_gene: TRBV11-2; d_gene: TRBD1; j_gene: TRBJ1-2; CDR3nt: TGTGCCAGCAGCGTAAGGGGGCTCTATGGCTACACCTTC; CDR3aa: CASSVRGLYGYTF
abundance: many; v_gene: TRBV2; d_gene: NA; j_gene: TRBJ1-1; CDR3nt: TGTGCCAGCAGTGAATTTATTTCGGACACTGAAGCTTTCTTT; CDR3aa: CASSEFISDTEAFF
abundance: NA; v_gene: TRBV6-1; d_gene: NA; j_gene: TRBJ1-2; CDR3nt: TGTGCCAGCAGTGCAGGGTCATTATATGGCTACACCTTC; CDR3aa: CASSAGSLYGYTF
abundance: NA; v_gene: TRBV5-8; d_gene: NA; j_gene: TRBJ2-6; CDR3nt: TGTGCCAGCAGCTTGGGGCAGGGAAGGACGGACGTCCTGACTTTC; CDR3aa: CASSLGQGRTDVLTF
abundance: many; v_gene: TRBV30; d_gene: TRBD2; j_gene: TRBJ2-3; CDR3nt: TGTGCCTGGAGTGTACTTAGCGGGGGCACAGATACGCAGTATTTT; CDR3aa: CAWSVLSGGTDTQYF
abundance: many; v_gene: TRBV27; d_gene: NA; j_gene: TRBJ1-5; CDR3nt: TGTGCCAGCAGTATCGAGGGTGGCGGCAATCAGCCCCAGCATTTT; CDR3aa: CASSIEGGGNQPQHF
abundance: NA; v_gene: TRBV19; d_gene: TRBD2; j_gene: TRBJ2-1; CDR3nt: TGTGCCAGTAGTATGGTACGCGGGAGCTCCTACAATGAGCAGTTCTTC; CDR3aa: CASSMVRGSSYNEQFF
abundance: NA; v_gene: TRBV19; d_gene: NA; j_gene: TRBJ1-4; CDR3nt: TGTGCCACTAACAGACAGGTTAATGAAAAACTGTTTTTT; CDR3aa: CATNRQVNEKLFF
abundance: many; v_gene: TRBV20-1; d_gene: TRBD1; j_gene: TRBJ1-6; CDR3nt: TGCAGTGCTCGTTGGGACAGGGTGAGCTCCTATAATTCACCCCTCCACTTT; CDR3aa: CSARWDRVSSYNSPLHF
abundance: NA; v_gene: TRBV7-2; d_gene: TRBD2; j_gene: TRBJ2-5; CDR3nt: TGTGCCAGCAGCTTTGGGGGGGGGTTCCAAGAGACCCAGTACTTC; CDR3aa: CASSFGGGFQETQYF
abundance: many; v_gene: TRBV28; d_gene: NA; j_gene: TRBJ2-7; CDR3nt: TGTGCCAGCAAAGGGGGTATAAGCGGGTTGGCTGTGGGCGAGCAGTACTTC; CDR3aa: CASKGGISGLAVGEQYF
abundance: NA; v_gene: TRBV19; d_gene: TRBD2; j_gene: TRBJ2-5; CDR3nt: TGTGCCAGTAGTATATCGGGGACTAGCGGGAGTGAGACCCAGTACTTC; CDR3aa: CASSISGTSGSETQYF
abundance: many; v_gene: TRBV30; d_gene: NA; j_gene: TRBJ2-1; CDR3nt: TGTGCTGGATGGCCGGTACGGCCATGGCATGAGCAGTTCTTC; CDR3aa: CAGWPVRPWHEQFF
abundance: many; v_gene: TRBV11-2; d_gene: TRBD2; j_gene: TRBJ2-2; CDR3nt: TGTGCCAGCAGCTTAGTGGCCCTAGCGGGAGGTGGGACCGGGGAGCTGTTTTTT; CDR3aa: CASSLVALAGGGTGELFF
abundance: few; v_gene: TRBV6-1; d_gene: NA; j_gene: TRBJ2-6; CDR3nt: TGTGCCAGCAGGGACTCTGGGGCCAACGTCCTGACTTTC; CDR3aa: CASRDSGANVLTF
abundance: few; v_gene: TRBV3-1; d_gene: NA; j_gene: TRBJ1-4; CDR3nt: TGTGCCAGCAGCCCTCGATTCAGCAGAGTCGGGGAAAAACTGTTTTTT; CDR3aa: CASSPRFSRVGEKLFF